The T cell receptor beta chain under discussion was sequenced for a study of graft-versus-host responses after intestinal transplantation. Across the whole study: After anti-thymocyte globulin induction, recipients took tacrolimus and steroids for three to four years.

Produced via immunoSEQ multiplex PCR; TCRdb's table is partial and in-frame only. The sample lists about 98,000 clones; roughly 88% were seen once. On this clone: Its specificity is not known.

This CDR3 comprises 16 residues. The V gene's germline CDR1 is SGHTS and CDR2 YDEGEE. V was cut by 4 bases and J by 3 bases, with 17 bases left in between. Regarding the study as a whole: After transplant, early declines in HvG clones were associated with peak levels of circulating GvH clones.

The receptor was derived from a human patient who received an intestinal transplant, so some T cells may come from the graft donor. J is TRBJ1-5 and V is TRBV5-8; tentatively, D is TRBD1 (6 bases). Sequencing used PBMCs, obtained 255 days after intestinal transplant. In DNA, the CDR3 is TGTGCCAGCAGCCATACTATCAGGGGAGACAATCAGCCCCAGCATTTT. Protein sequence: CASSHTIRGDNQPQHF.